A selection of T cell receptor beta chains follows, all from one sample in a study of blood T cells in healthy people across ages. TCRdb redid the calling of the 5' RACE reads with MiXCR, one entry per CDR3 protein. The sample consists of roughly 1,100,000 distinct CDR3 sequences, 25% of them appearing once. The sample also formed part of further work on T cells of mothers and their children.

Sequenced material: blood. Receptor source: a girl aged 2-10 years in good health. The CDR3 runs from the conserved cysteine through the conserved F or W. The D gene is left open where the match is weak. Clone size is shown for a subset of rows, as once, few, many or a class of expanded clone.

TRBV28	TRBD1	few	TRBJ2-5	TGTGCCAGCAGTTCCCCCTCACAGGGGGAGCCCAATCAAGAGACCCAGTACTTC	CASSSPSQGEPNQETQYF
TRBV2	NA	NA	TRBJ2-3	TGTGCCAGCAGCGGTGGGGGGAGCCTCAGCACAGATACGCAGTATTTT	CASSGGGSLSTDTQYF
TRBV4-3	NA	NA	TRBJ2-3	TGCGCCAGCAGCCAAGATTCTGGTGGGACCCAGTGGGATACGCAGTATTTT	CASSQDSGGTQWDTQYF
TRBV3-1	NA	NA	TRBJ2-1	TGTGCCAGCAGCCAAGGAGGTTTAGGGAGCGGTGAGCAGTTCTTC	CASSQGGLGSGEQFF
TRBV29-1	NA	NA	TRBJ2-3	TGCAGCGTTGACCAGGAAGGACTAGATACGCAGTATTTT	CSVDQEGLDTQYF
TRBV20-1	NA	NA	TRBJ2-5	TGCAGTGCTGGGCTATCGGCCGAGACCCAGTACTTC	CSAGLSAETQYF
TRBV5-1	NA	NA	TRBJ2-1	TGCGCCAGCGGCCACACAGGGTTTGTCAATGAGCAGTTCTTC	CASGHTGFVNEQFF
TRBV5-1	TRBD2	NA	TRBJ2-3	TGCGCCAGCAGCTCGACTAGCGGGGGGAGCACAGATACGCAGTATTTT	CASSSTSGGSTDTQYF
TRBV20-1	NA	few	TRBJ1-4	TGCAGTGCTAGAGTCTGGGGCAGGGTTAATGAAAAGCTGTTTTTT	CSARVWGRVNEKLFF
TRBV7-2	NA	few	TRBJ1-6	TGTGCCAGCAGCTTCATGGGGATGGGATCTTCACCCCTCCACTTT	CASSFMGMGSSPLHF
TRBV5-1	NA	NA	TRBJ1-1	TGCGCCAGCAGCTTGGGGTCGGCTGGTCGGAACACTGAAGCTTTCTTT	CASSLGSAGRNTEAFF
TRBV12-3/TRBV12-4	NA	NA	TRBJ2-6	TGTGCCAGCAGTCCGATCCCCTCTGGGGCCAACGTCCTGACTTTC	CASSPIPSGANVLTF
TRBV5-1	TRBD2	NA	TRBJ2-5	TGCGCCAGCAGCGACGCGGGGGGCCAAGAGACCCAGTACTTC	CASSDAGGQETQYF
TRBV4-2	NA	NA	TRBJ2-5	TGTGCCAGCAGCCAAGGAACCGGGGGAGTAGAGACCCAGTACTTC	CASSQGTGGVETQYF
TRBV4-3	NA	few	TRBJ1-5	TGCGCCAGCAGCCAAGACCAGGGGCGGATGGGCGGCAATCAGCCCCAGCATTTT	CASSQDQGRMGGNQPQHF
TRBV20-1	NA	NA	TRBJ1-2	TGCAGTGCGAGTCCGGGGGATGGCTACACCTTC	CSASPGDGYTF
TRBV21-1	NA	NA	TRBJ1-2	TGTGCCAGCAGCAACCTCCCTCTGGCGGTCGGCTATGGCTACACCTTC	CASSNLPLAVGYGYTF
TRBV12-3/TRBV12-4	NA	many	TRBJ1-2	TGTGCCAGCAGTCCGCGGGGCTATGGCTACACCTTC	CASSPRGYGYTF
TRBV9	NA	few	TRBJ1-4	TGTGCCAGCAGCGTAGGTGAGAAGACTAATGAAAAACTGTTTTTT	CASSVGEKTNEKLFF
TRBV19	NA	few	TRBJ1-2	TGTGCCAGTAACTCTGCAGGCCTCTATGGCTACACCTTC	CASNSAGLYGYTF
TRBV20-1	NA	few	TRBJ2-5	TGCAGTGCTAGAGCCGTACAAGAGACCCAGTACTTC	CSARAVQETQYF
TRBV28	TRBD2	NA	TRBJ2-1	TGTGCCAGCACCATTAGCGGGACGCGGCTTGAGCAGTTCTTC	CASTISGTRLEQFF
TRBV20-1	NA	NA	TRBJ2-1	TGCAGTGCTTATAGCGACAATGAGCAGTTCTTC	CSAYSDNEQFF
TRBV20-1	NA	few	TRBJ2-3	TGCAGTGCCGATACCGTGACGACAGATACGCAGTATTTT	CSADTVTTDTQYF
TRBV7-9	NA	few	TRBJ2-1	TGTGCCAGCAGGCTACAGGGAGCATGGGAGCAGTTCTTC	CASRLQGAWEQFF
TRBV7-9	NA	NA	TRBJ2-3	TGTGCCAGCAGCTTAGTTGAAGATACGCAGTATTTT	CASSLVEDTQYF
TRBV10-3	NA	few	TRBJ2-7	TGTGCCACTTTTGGGCGACGGGGTTGGGGCGAGCAGTACTTC	CATFGRRGWGEQYF
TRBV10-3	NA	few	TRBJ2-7	TGTGCCGTCGCGAGCGGGTGGGAGCAGTACTTC	CAVASGWEQYF
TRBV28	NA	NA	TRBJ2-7	TGTGCCAGCACATACCCCGAGACTCCCAAGTACTTC	CASTYPETPKYF
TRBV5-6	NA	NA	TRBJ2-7	TGTGCCAGCAGCTTGTGGTTCGGCGAGCAGTACTTC	CASSLWFGEQYF
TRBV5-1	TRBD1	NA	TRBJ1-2	TGCGCCAGCAGCTTGTGGCAAGGGGGCGGAAATTCCGGCTACACCTTC	CASSLWQGGGNSGYTF
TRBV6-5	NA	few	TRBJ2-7	TGTGCCAGCAGTTACTCGATTTCCGGGGGCTCCTACGAGCAGTACTTC	CASSYSISGGSYEQYF
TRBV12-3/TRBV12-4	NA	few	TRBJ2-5	TGTGCCAGCAGTCCCAGGGGGGCCACGTCGTTAGAGACCCAGTACTTC	CASSPRGATSLETQYF
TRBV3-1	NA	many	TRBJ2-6	TGTGCCAGCAGCCAAGACAGCTCTGGGGCCAACGTCCTGACTTTC	CASSQDSSGANVLTF
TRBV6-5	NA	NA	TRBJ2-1	TGTGCCAGCAGCGGACAACCTTACAATGAGCAGTTCTTC	CASSGQPYNEQFF
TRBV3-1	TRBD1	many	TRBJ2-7	TGTGCCAGCAGCCAGATGGGACAGCTCCTCCACTACGAGCAGTACTTC	CASSQMGQLLHYEQYF
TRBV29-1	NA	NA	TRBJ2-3	TGCAGCGTTGTTCTGGAATACACAGATACGCAGTATTTT	CSVVLEYTDTQYF
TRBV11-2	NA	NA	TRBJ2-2	TGTGCCAGCAGCTTAGGTTTTTTCGGCAGGGATAGAACCGGGGAGCTGTTTTTT	CASSLGFFGRDRTGELFF
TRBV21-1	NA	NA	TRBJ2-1	TGTGCCAGCACCCGGAATGAGCAGTTCTTC	CASTRNEQFF
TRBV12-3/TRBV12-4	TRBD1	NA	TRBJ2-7	TGTGCCAGCAGTTTCCAAAGGACGGGACAGGGGACCTACGAGCAGTACTTC	CASSFQRTGQGTYEQYF
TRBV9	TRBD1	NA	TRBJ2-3	TGTGCCAGCAGCTCGACAGGGGGGGGAGAGGCAGATACGCCGTATTTT	CASSSTGGGEADTPYF
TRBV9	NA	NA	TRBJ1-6	TGTGCCAGCAGCCTAGATCCTGGCGGAGATTCACCCCTCCACTTT	CASSLDPGGDSPLHF
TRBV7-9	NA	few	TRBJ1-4	TGTGCCAGCAGCTTAGGTCGAAGTCCTAATGAAAAACTGTTTTTT	CASSLGRSPNEKLFF